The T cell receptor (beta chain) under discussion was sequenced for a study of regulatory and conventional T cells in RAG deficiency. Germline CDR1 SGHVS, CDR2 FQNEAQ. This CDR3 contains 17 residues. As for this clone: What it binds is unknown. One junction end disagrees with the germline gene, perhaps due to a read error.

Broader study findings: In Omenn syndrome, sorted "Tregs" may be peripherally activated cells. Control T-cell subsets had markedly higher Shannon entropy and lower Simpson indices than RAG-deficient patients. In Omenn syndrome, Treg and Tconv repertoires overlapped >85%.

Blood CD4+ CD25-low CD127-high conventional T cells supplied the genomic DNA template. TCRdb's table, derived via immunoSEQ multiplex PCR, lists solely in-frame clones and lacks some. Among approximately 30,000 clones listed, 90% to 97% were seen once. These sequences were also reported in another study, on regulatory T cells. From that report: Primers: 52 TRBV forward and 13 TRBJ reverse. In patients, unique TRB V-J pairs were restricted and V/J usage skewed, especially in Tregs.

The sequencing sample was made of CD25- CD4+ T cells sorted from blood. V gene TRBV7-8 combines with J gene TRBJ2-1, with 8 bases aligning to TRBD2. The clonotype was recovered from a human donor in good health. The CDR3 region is CASSLDASAGAYNEQFF. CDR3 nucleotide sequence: TGTGCCAGCAGTTTAGATGCTTCAGCGGGAGCCTACAATGAGCAGTTCTTC.